This T cell receptor (beta chain) was profiled in a study of T-cell memory formation after mild COVID-19. TCRdb analysed the 5' RACE reads with MiXCR anew, one entry per CDR3 protein. The table lists around 510,000 distinct CDR3 sequences, about 20% of them singletons. Losses at the gene ends were 5 bases for V and 9 bases for J; bases not matched to a gene: 7. CDR3 length equals 14 residues. This clonotype was counted a few times. The specimen sequenced was PBMCs or a T cell subset sorted from them (not recorded which). The rearrangement uses TRBV12-3 or TRBV12-4 and TRBJ2-1, with 10 nucleotides matching TRBD2. This sequence originates from an adult woman who had mild COVID-19 (a few samples of this study predate the infection). Cell type and time point are not known. CDR3 residues: CASSLSGGAREQFF. As DNA, the CDR3 is TGTGCCAGCAGTCTCAGCGGGGGGGCGCGTGAGCAGTTCTTC.